The 17 T cell receptor beta chains presented below share a single source sample, sequenced in a study of human T cells and chemical hapten exposure (dated by TCRdb to the early 2020s). Taken with the paper, the label for time point translates to: patch test 1, 2 weeks after DPC sensitization. In light of the paper, this sample's treatment or condition label describes: therapeutic diphenylcyclopropenone sensitization with weekly scalp DPC. Receptors were amplified or captured by RACE. The sequencing machine was a NextSeq 500. Clones were called with MiXCR by TCRdb after fastp trimmed the public reads at Q25, and only in-frame beta chains were retained. Every CDR3 protein is listed once, alongside the most common genes and DNA of its rows. In all, the sample holds 150,000 to 200,000 distinct CDR3 sequences, and 20% to 25% of those were seen once. The top ten clonotypes cover about 6.7% of the sample.

Sequencing used whole blood, obtained in connection with sensitization to the hapten diphenylcyclopropenone (DPC). Receptors originate from a woman aged 50 to 65 with alopecia areata. Some clones in this sample may be carry-over from other donors' samples.

The chain links TRBV5-1 to TRBJ1-1; tentative D call: TRBD1 (6 bases). Looked up from germline, CDR1 is SGHRS and CDR2 is YFSETQ. With 4 bases removed from V and 4 bases from J, the gap between germline ends came to 17 bases. The CDR3 is 15 amino acids. CDR3 nucleotides: TGCGCCAGCAGCCTCACACAGGGAGGGGGCACTGAAGCTTTCTTT. It translates to CASSLTQGGGTEAFF. Drawing the rest from reference TRBV5-1 and TRBJ1-1, the complete variable domain is KAGVTQTPRYLIKTRGQQVTLSCSPISGHRSVSWYQQTPGQGLQFLFEYFSETQRNKGNFPGRFSGRQFSNSRSEMNVSTLELGDSALYLCASSLTQGGGTEAFFGQGTRLTVV.

This clonotype has more than one count but fewer than ten. The rearrangement joins TRBV7-8 to TRBJ2-7; possibly TRBD1 for D (5 bases). The CDR3 has 16 amino acids. CDR1 is SGHVS and CDR2 is FQNEAQ in the germline V gene. Between the trimmed V and J ends, which lost 1 base and 2 bases, there was a span of 15 bases. The CDR3 here is CASSLVNRLQAYEQYF. CDR3 sequence (DNA): TGTGCCAGCAGCTTAGTCAACCGGCTACAGGCCTACGAGCAGTACTTC. Using reference TRBV7-8 and TRBJ2-7 for the parts outside the CDR3, the full variable domain is GAGVSQSPRYKVAKRGQDVALRCDPISGHVSLFWYQQALGQGPEFLTYFQNEAQLDKSGLPSDRFFAERPEGSVSTLKIQRTQQEDSAVYLCASSLVNRLQAYEQYFGPGTRLTVT.

This clonotype has just a few counts. The chain recombines TRBV7-9 with TRBJ2-7, with D unresolved. Germline V CDR1 and CDR2: SEHNR, FQNEAQ (reference sequence). The V gene lost 5 bases and the J gene lost 12 bases, with 8 bases spanning the gap. CDR3 size: 9 residues. The CDR3 DNA reads TGTGCCAGCAGCCCTGAGTGGTACTTC. Amino acids: CASSPEWYF.

In its sample, this clonotype was seen many times. The DNA of the CDR3 is TGCGCCAGCAGCTTCGTTGGTTTGCGGGGGGTATACAATGAGCAGTTCTTC. Amino acid sequence: CASSFVGLRGVYNEQFF. V usage is TRBV5-1 and J usage is TRBJ2-1; 8 nucleotides align to TRBD2. Germline trimming cut 2 bases from V and 4 bases from J; bases unmatched to any gene: 11. The CDR3 length is 17 residues. CDR1 is SGHRS and CDR2 is YFSETQ in the germline V gene. The complete variable domain, with remaining parts taken from reference TRBV5-1 and TRBJ2-1, reads KAGVTQTPRYLIKTRGQQVTLSCSPISGHRSVSWYQQTPGQGLQFLFEYFSETQRNKGNFPGRFSGRQFSNSRSEMNVSTLELGDSALYLCASSFVGLRGVYNEQFFGPGTRLTVL.

V gene TRBV28 combines with J gene TRBJ1-1; no clear D gene. The CDR3 spans 14 residues. Per germline, CDR1 MDHEN and CDR2 SYDVKM. V lost 5 bases, J lost 6 bases, and 16 bases lay in between. The DNA for the CDR3 is TGTGCCAGCAGTCCCCAGAGGGAACTATCTGAAGCTTTCTTT. This sequence encodes CASSPQRELSEAFF.

CDR3 nucleotides: TGTGCCAGCAGCCCCATATGGGCCCGCTCTGGAAACACCATATATTTT. Translated: CASSPIWARSGNTIYF. The chain employs TRBV7-2 and TRBJ1-3; D not resolved. The CDR3 length is 16 residues. In germline, CDR1 is SGHTA, CDR2 FQGNSA. The V and J ends lost 5 bases and 0 bases respectively, with 14 bases between them.

This clonotype was counted between two and nine times. The rearrangement joins TRBV5-1 to TRBJ2-1, with TRBD1 matching over 8 bases. The V and J ends lost 2 bases and 4 bases, in that order; junction bases with no gene match: 5. CDR1 SGHRS and CDR2 YFSETQ come from the germline V gene. This CDR3 region has 15 residues. The CDR3 protein is CASSLGQGMYNEQFF. The CDR3 DNA sequence: TGCGCCAGCAGCTTAGGACAGGGAATGTACAATGAGCAGTTCTTC.

This chain connects TRBV10-3 to TRBJ2-1; TRBD2 aligns across 12 bases. CDR1 and CDR2 (germline): ENHRY, SYGVKD. Unmatched junction bases numbered 0, after V lost 3 bases and J lost 6 bases. The CDR3 consists of 14 residues. CDR3 loop: CAISELAGGNEQFF. The CDR3 bases are TGTGCCATCAGTGAACTAGCGGGAGGCAATGAGCAGTTCTTC.

Remarks on this clonotype: The germline gene is not matched at one end of the junction; a read error may be the cause. The rearrangement joins TRBV20-1 to TRBJ1-1, with D possibly TRBD1 on 5 matching bases. Germline CDR1 DFQATT, CDR2 SNEGSKA (reference sequence). The CDR3 is 14 residues long. The CDR3 here is CSALWGPGNSEAFF. The CDR3 coding sequence is TGCAGTGCCCTGTGGGGACCAGGGAACTCTGAAGCTTTCTTT.

CDR3 bases: TGTGCCAGCAGCCCCGGCGGGAGCGGGAGATTCTTCAATGAGCAGTTCTTC. It is translated as CASSPGGSGRFFNEQFF. The chain has TRBV6-6 and TRBJ2-1; the match to TRBD2 covers 8 bases. Germline-derived CDR1 and CDR2 are MNHNY and SVGAGI (reference sequence). J lost 6 bases, V lost 6 bases, and 16 bases had no gene match. The CDR3 extends over 17 amino acids.

Here the CDR3 DNA reads TGCAGTGCCACTAGCGGGGCGAACACCGGGGAGCTGTTTTTT. Translated: CSATSGANTGELFF. This chain connects TRBV20-1 to TRBJ2-2, with 10 bases matching TRBD2. Germline V lookup: CDR1 DFQATT, CDR2 SNEGSKA (reference sequence). The trim removed 6 bases at V and 0 bases at J, leaving 1 base unmatched. The CDR3 runs to 14 residues.

CDR3 sequence: CASSLEGPRTGELFF. The CDR3 DNA reads as TGCGCCAGCAGCTTGGAGGGGCCGAGAACCGGGGAGCTGTTTTTT. The chain links TRBV5-1 to TRBJ2-2; D is possibly TRBD1 (5 bases). From germline, CDR1 is SGHRS and CDR2 YFSETQ. This CDR3 comprises 15 residues. V was pared by 0 bases and J by 5 bases, with 11 bases between.

The sample holds many counts of this clonotype. The V gene is TRBV20-1, the J gene TRBJ2-1; 10 bases align to TRBD2. The CDR3 has 15 amino acids. Germline CDR1 reads DFQATT; CDR2 reads SNEGSKA (reference sequence). The V and J ends lost 0 bases and 3 bases, in that order; junction bases with no gene match: 2. CDR3 nucleotide sequence: TGCAGTGCTAGAGATTTAGCGGGAGGCTACAATGAGCAGTTCTTC. Encoded protein: CSARDLAGGYNEQFF.

This clonotype was picked up a small number of times. The chain recombines TRBV9 with TRBJ1-5, with TRBD1 matching over 7 bases. This CDR3 region has 14 residues. Trimming removed 0 bases from V and 5 bases from J; junction bases left unmatched: 2. Looked up from germline, CDR1 is SGDLS and CDR2 is YYNGEE. The CDR3 region is CASSVGDRDQPQHF. CDR3 nucleotides: TGTGCCAGCAGCGTAGGGGACAGAGATCAGCCCCAGCATTTT.

This clonotype has just a few counts. The rearrangement links TRBV19 to TRBJ1-2, with TRBD1 as a possible D gene (5 bases). V lost 5 bases and J 4 bases, leaving 11 bases between the germline ends. Germline values: CDR1 LNHDA, CDR2 SQIVND (reference sequence). This CDR3 has 13 residues. CDR3 residues: CASSLTGTYGYTF. In DNA form, the CDR3 reads TGTGCCAGTAGTCTAACAGGAACCTATGGCTACACCTTC.

This chain uses TRBV5-1 with TRBJ2-1; D could derive from TRBD1 or TRBD2 (5 bases each). The V end lost 0 bases, the J end lost 9 bases, and 16 bases lay between the germline ends. This CDR3 has 15 amino acids. Per germline, CDR1 SGHRS and CDR2 YFSETQ. CDR3 residues: CASSLAASPGPEQFF. CDR3 coding DNA: TGCGCCAGCAGCTTGGCCGCTAGTCCGGGGCCTGAGCAGTTCTTC.

A few counts support this clonotype. This rearrangement joins TRBV7-9 to TRBJ2-3; a possible D gene is TRBD2 (6 bases). V was clipped by 4 bases and J by 7 bases, with 9 bases between them. The CDR3 runs to 12 residues. CDR1 and CDR2 from the germline V gene are SEHNR and FQNEAQ (reference sequence). CDR3: CASSWGVNTQYF. As DNA, the CDR3 is TGTGCCAGCAGCTGGGGGGTAAATACGCAGTATTTT. The full variable domain, in which reference TRBV7-9 and TRBJ2-3 provide the parts outside the CDR3, is DTGVSQNPRHKITKRGQNVTFRCDPISEHNRLYWYRQTLGQGPEFLTYFQNEAQLEKSRLLSDRFSAERPKGSFSTLEIQRTEQGDSAMYLCASSWGVNTQYFGPGTRLTVL.